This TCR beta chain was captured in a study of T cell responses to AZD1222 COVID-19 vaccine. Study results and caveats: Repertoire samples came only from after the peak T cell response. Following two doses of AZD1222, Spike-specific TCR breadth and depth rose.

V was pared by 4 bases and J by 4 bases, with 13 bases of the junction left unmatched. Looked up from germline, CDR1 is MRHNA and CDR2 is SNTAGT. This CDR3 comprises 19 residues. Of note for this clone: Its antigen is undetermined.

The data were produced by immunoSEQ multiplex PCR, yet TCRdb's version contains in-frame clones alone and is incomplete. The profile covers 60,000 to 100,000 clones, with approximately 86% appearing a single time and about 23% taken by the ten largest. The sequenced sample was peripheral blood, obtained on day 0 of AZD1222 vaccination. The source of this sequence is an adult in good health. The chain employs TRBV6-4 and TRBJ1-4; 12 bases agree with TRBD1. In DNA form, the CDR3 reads TGTGCCAGCAGTGCCACCGGGACAGGGGGCGCGGGAGTTAATGAAAAACTGTTTTTT. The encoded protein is CASSATGTGGAGVNEKLFF.